This is a list of T cell receptor beta chains from one sample in a study of blood T cell repertoires in COVID-19. Produced via immunoSEQ multiplex PCR; TCRdb's table is partial and in-frame only. The table records about 300,000 clones, about nine tenths of them present only once. Material: PBMCs or T cells enriched from blood (not recorded which). Receptors were obtained from a woman aged 18-29 years who had recovered from COVID-19. CDR3s include the opening cysteine and the closing phenylalanine or tryptophan. The D gene is left open where the match is weak. The size of a clone is reported for some rows only, either as once, few or many, or as a class for expanded clones.

V gene	D gene	J gene	clone size	CDR3 protein	CDR3 DNA
TRBV2	.	TRBJ1-2	few	CASSDDSYYGYTF	TGTGCCAGCAGTGACGACAGCTACTATGGCTACACCTTC
TRBV12-5	TRBD1	TRBJ2-5	.	CASGETGRGETQYF	TGTGCTAGTGGTGAGACAGGGCGAGGAGAGACCCAGTACTTC
TRBV2	.	TRBJ1-3	.	CASSTDSPSGNTIYF	TGTGCCAGCTCGACGGACTCTCCATCTGGAAACACCATATATTTT
TRBV10-3	.	TRBJ1-2	once	CAISAPRTAYGYTF	TGTGCCATCAGTGCCCCCCGGACAGCCTATGGCTACACCTTC
TRBV5-6	.	TRBJ2-2	.	CASSLAGGGNTGELFF	TGTGCCAGCAGCTTGGCAGGCGGAGGCAACACCGGGGAGCTGTTTTTT
TRBV7-9	.	TRBJ2-1	.	CASSPPLDSEQFF	TGTGCCAGCAGCCCCCCTTTGGACAGTGAGCAGTTCTTC
TRBV5-1	.	TRBJ1-2	.	CASSLEITGTTYGYTF	TGCGCCAGCAGCTTGGAAATTACAGGGACCACCTATGGCTACACCTTC
TRBV4-1	TRBD1	TRBJ1-2	.	CASSQVPRGQGFGYTF	TGCGCCAGCAGCCAAGTACCGCGGGGACAGGGGTTTGGCTACACCTTC
TRBV30	TRBD2	TRBJ2-5	.	CAWSAGTSGISFRPETQYF	TGTGCCTGGAGCGCCGGGACTAGCGGGATCTCATTCCGCCCAGAGACCCAGTACTTC
TRBV6-5	.	TRBJ2-2	.	CASSYSERSGELFF	TGTGCCAGCAGTTACTCGGAGCGATCCGGGGAGCTGTTTTTT
TRBV5-1	.	TRBJ1-4	.	CASSLGRGSLLANEKLFF	TGCGCCAGCAGCTTGGGCAGGGGCAGCCTTTTAGCTAATGAAAAACTGTTTTTT
TRBV6-5	TRBD1	TRBJ1-4	once	CASSYTTGNNEKLFF	TGTGCCAGCAGTTACACGACAGGGAATAATGAAAAACTGTTTTTT
TRBV27	.	TRBJ2-3	.	CASSLWRAQSRTDTQYF	TGTGCCAGCAGTTTATGGCGGGCACAATCCCGCACAGATACGCAGTATTTT
TRBV19	.	TRBJ1-1	.	CASSSDKNTEAFF	TGTGCCAGTAGCTCAGACAAGAACACTGAAGCTTTCTTT
TRBV10-1	.	TRBJ1-4	.	CASSDVTGEKLFF	TGCGCCAGCAGTGATGTGACAGGTGAAAAACTGTTTTTT
TRBV5-1	TRBD1	TRBJ1-3	.	CASSSTGDGNTIYF	TGCGCCAGCAGCTCAACAGGGGACGGAAACACCATATATTTT
TRBV6-1	.	TRBJ2-5	.	CASSESATGQYF	TGTGCCAGCAGTGAATCGGCGACAGGCCAGTACTTC
TRBV14	.	TRBJ1-2	.	CASSPGGYGYTF	TGTGCCAGCAGCCCCGGGGGATATGGCTACACCTTC
TRBV29-1	.	TRBJ2-7	.	CSVVIAGSVAGYEQYF	TGCAGCGTTGTGATTGCTGGTAGTGTTGCGGGCTACGAGCAGTACTTC
TRBV29-1	TRBD1	TRBJ2-7	.	CSVYKTGKTYEQYF	TGCAGCGTTTATAAGACAGGGAAGACCTACGAGCAGTACTTC